This T cell receptor (beta chain) was documented in a study of T cells of healthy individuals. The CDR3 is 12 residues long. Germline V CDR1 and CDR2: SNHLY, FYNNEI. Trimming took 7 bases from V and 2 from J, leaving 7 bases between them. TCRdb independently ran MiXCR on the 5' RACE reads; one entry per CDR3 protein. The sample lists over 95,000 distinct CDR3 sequences, approximately 15% seen once, with under 7.5% in the top ten. The chain is built from TRBV2 and TRBJ2-3; no definite D call. The clonotype was recovered from a human donor in good health. CDR3 in DNA: TGTGCCAGCAACGCTTACACAGATACGCAGTATTTT. Amino acid sequence: CASNAYTDTQYF.